The sequence of this TCR beta chain was determined in a study of T cells in Graves' hyperthyroidism and ophthalmopathy. The CDR3 regions of TCR beta were amplified from RNA transcripts. The HTBI primer set drove a first-round RT-PCR of the TCR CDR3. TCRdb re-derived calls from the multiplex PCR reads in MiXCR, one entry per CDR3 protein. The profile shows around 350,000 distinct CDR3 sequences, about 19% of them singletons. V lost 5 bases and J lost 3; bases outside the gene matches: 13. Germline lookup yields CDR1 SGHAT and CDR2 FQNNGV. This CDR3 has 16 residues. Across 18 months, stable Graves' hyperthyroidism was marked by no progression to ophthalmopathy.

The material sequenced was blood. The receptor was derived from a woman younger than 30 with Graves' hyperthyroidism. The rearrangement links TRBV11-2 to TRBJ2-7; 7 bases are shared with TRBD1. Written as DNA, the CDR3 is TGTGCCAGCAGCCCAAGTCTTTGGGGGACAGACTACGAGCAGTACTTC. As protein: CASSPSLWGTDYEQYF.